This TCR beta chain was identified in a study of blood T cell repertoires in COVID-19. Study overall: The United States, Italy and Spain were the sources of the acute and convalescent COVID-19 samples. PBMCs, B-cell-depleted T cells, or T cells provided the cDNA or gDNA that made up the material.

Per the original data handling: Amplification with reference gene primers provided the estimates of nucleated cell counts. The assay was immunoSEQ multiplex PCR, and TCRdb's table has in-frame clones only and misses some. V and J calls plus clone size are reproduced from that table; the DNA served to infer D and trimming. The sample lists some 40,000 clones, about four fifths occurring once. The CDR3 is 13 residues long. Losses at the gene ends were 6 bases for V and 3 bases for J; bases not matched to a gene: 5. Sequencing input: peripheral blood. The chain uses TRBV12-3 or TRBV12-4 and TRBJ2-7; TRBD2 aligns across 7 bases. The sequence was obtained from a man aged 55 to 69 in a cohort sampled during active COVID-19. The CDR3 region is CASSLAENYEQYF. DNA of the CDR3: TGTGCCAGCAGCCTAGCGGAGAACTACGAGCAGTACTTC.